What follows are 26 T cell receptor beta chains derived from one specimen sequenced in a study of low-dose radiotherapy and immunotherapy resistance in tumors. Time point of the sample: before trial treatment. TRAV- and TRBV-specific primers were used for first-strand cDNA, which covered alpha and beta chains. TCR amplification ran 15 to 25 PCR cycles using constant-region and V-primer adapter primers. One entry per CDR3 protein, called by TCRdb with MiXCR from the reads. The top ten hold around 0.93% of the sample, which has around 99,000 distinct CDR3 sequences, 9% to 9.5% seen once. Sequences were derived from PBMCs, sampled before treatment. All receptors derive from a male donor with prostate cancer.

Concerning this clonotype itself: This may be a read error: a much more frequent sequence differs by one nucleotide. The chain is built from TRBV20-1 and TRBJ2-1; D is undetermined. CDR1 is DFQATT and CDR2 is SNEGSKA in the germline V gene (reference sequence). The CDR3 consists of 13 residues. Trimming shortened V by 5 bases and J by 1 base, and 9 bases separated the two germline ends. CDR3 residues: CSAGRKSYNEQFF. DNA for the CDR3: TGCAGTGCTGGTAGGAAGTCCTACAATGAGCAGTTCTTC.

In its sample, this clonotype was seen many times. CDR3 in DNA: TGTGCCTGGAGTTTACTAGCGGTTGATTACAATGAGCAGTTCTTC. Translation: CAWSLLAVDYNEQFF. The rearrangement joins TRBV30 to TRBJ2-1; 8 bases agree with TRBD2. The ends lost 2 bases at V and 4 bases at J; junction bases unmatched: 7. From germline, CDR1 is GTSNPN and CDR2 SVGIG (reference sequence). CDR3 size: 15 residues.

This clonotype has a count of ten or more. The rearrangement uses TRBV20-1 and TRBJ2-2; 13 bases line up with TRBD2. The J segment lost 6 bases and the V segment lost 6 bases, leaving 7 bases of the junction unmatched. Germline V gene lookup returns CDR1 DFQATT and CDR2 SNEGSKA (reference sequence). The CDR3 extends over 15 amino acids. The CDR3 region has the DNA TGCAGTGCGCAAGCGGGACTAGCGGGACCCGGGGAGCTGTTTTTT. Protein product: CSAQAGLAGPGELFF.

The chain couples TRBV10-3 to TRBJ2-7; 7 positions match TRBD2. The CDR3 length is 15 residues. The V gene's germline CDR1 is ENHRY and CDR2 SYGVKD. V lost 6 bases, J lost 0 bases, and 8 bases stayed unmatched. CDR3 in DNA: TGTGCCATCAGGGGGGAAGCGGGGAGCTCCTACGAGCAGTACTTC. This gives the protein CAIRGEAGSSYEQYF.

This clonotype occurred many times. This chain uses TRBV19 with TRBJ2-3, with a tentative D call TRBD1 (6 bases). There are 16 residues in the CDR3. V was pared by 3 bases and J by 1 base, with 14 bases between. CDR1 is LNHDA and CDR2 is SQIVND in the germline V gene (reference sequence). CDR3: CASSIRQDEGTDTQYF. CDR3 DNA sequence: TGTGCCAGTAGTATTCGACAGGACGAGGGCACAGATACGCAGTATTTT.

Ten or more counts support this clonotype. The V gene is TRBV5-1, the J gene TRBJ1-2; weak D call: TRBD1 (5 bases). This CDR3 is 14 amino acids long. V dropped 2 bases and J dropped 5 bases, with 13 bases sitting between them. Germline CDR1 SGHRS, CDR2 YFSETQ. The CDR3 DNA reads TGCGCCAGCAGCTTCGGAGGGGTAGAGTATGGCTACACCTTC. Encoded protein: CASSFGGVEYGYTF.

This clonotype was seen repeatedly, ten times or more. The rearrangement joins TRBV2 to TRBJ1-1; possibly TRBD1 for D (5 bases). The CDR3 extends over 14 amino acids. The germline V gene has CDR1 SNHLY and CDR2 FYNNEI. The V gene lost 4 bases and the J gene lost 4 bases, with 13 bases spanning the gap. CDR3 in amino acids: CASSGGGGATEAFF. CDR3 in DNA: TGTGCCAGCAGTGGGGGCGGAGGAGCCACTGAAGCTTTCTTT.

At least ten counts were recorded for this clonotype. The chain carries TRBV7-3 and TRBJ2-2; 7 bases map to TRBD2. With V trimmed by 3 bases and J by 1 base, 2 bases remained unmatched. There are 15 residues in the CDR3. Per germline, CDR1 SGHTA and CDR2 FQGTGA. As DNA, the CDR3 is TGTGCCAGCAGCTTGGCTAGCGGGAACACCGGGGAGCTGTTTTTT. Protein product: CASSLASGNTGELFF.

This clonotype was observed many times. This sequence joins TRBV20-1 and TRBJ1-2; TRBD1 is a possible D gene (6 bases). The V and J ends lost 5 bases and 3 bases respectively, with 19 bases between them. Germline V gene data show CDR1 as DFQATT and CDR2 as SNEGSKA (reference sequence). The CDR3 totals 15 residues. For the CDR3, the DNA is TGCAGTGCTCGGTCGGCCCCGTACAGGGACTATGGCTACACCTTC. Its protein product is CSARSAPYRDYGYTF.

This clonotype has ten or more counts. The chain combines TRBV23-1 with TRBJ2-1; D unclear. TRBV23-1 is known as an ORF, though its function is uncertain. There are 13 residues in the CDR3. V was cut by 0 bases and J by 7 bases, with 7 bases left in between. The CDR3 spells CASSQSFPNEQFF. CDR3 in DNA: TGCGCCAGCAGTCAATCGTTCCCAAATGAGCAGTTCTTC.

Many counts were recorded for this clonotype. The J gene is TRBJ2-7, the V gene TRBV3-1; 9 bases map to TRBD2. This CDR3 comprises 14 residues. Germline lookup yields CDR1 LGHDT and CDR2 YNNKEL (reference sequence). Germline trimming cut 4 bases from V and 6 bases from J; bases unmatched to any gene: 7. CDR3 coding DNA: TGTGCCAGCAGCCCCGTAGCGGGAGAGGCCGAGCAGTACTTC. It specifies CASSPVAGEAEQYF.

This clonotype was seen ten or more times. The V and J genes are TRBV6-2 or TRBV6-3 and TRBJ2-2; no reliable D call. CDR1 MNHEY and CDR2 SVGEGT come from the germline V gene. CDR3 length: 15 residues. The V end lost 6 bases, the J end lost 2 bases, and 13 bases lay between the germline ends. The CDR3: CASRRLGPNTGELFF. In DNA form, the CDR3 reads TGTGCCAGCAGGCGACTTGGGCCAAACACCGGGGAGCTGTTTTTT.

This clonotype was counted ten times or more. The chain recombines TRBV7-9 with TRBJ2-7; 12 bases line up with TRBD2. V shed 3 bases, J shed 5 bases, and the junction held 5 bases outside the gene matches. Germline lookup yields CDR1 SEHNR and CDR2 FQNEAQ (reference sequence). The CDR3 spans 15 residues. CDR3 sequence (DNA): TGTGCCAGCAGCTTTGGACTAGCGGGATTACACGAGCAGTACTTC. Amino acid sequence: CASSFGLAGLHEQYF. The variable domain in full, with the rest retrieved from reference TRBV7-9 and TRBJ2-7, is DTGVSQNPRHKITKRGQNVTFRCDPISEHNRLYWYRQTLGQGPEFLTYFQNEAQLEKSRLLSDRFSAERPKGSFSTLEIQRTEQGDSAMYLCASSFGLAGLHEQYFGPGTRLTVT.

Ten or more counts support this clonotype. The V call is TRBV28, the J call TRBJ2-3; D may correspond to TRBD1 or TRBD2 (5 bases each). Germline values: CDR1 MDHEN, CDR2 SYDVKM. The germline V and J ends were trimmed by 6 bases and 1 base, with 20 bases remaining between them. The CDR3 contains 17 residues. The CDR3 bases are TGTGCCAGCAGCAGAGGGCAGGGATCGGATCGCACAGATACGCAGTATTTT. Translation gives CASSRGQGSDRTDTQYF.

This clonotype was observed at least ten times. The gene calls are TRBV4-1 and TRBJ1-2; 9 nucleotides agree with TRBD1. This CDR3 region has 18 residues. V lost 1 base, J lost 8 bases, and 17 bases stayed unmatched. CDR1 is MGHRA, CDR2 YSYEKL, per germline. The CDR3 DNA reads TGCGCCAGCAGCCAAGCAGAGGGACAGGGAAGGGGTAGATCGGGCTACACCTTC. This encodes CASSQAEGQGRGRSGYTF.

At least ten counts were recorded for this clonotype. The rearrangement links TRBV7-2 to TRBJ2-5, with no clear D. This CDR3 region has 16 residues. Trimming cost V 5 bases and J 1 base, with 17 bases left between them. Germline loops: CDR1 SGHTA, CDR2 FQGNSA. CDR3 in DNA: TGTGCCAGCAGCCCACGGAAGGGATCGGGCCAAGAGACCCAGTACTTC. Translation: CASSPRKGSGQETQYF. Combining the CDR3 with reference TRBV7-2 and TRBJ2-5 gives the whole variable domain GAGVSQSPSNKVTEKGKDVELRCDPISGHTALYWYRQSLGQGLEFLIYFQGNSAPDKSGLPSDRFSAERTGGSVSTLTIQRTQQEDSAVYLCASSPRKGSGQETQYFGPGTRLLVL.

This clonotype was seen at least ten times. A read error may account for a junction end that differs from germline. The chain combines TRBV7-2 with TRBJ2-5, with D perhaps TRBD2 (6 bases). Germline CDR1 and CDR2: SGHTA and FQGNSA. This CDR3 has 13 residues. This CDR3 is CASSLARWETQYF. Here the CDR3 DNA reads TGTGCCAGCAGCCTAGCGCGGTGGGAGACCCAGTACTTC.

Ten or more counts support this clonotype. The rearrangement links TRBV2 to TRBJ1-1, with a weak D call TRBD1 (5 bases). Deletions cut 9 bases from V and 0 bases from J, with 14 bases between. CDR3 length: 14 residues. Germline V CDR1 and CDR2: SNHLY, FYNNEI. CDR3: CARGTTALNTEAFF. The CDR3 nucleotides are TGTGCCAGAGGGACGACAGCACTGAACACTGAAGCTTTCTTT.

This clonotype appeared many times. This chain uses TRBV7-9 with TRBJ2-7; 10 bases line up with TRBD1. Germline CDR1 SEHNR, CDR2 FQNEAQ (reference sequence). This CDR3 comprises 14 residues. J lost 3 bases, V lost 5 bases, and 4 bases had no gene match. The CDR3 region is CASSLGDRGYEQYF. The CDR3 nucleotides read TGTGCCAGCAGCCTCGGGGACAGGGGCTACGAGCAGTACTTC.

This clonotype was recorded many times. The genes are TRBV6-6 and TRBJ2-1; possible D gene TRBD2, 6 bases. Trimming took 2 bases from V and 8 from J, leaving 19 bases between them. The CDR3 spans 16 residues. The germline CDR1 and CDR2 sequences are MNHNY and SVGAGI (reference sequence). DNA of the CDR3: TGTGCCAGCAGTTACCTTCTAGCGCAAGGGAACCATGAGCAGTTCTTC. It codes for CASSYLLAQGNHEQFF.

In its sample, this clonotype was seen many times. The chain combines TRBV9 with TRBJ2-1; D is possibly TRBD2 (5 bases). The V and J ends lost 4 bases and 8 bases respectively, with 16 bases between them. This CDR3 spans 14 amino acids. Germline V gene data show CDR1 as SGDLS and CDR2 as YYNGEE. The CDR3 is CASSSLAVGHEQFF. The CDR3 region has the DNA TGTGCCAGCAGCAGTCTAGCCGTGGGTCATGAGCAGTTCTTC. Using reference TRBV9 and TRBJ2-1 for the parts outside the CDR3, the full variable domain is DSGVTQTPKHLITATGQRVTLRCSPRSGDLSVYWYQQSLDQGLQFLIQYYNGEERAKGNILERFSAQQFPDLHSELNLSSLELGDSALYFCASSSLAVGHEQFFGPGTRLTVL.

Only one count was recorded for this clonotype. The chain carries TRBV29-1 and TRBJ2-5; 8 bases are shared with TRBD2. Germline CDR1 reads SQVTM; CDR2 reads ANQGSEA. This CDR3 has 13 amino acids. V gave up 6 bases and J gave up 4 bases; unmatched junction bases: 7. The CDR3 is CSVRPAGVETQYF. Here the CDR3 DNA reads TGCAGCGTCCGCCCAGCGGGAGTAGAGACCCAGTACTTC.

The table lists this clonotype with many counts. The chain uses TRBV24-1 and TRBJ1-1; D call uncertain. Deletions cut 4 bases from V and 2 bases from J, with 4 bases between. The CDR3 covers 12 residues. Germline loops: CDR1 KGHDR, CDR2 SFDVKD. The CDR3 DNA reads TGTGCCACCAGTGACTACAACACTGAAGCTTTCTTT. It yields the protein CATSDYNTEAFF.

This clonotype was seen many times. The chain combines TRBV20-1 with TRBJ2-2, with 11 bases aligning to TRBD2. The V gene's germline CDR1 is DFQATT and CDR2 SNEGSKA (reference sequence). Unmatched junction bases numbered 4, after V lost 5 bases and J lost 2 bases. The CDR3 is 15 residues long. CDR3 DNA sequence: TGCAGTGCTCCCGGGACTAGCGGCAACACCGGGGAGCTGTTTTTT. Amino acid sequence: CSAPGTSGNTGELFF.

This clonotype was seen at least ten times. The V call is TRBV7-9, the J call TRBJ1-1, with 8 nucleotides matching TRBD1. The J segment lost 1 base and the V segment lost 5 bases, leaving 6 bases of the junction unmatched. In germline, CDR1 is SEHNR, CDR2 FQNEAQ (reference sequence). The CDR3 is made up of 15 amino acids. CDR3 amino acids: CASSVDRVQNTEAFF. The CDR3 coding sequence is TGTGCCAGCAGCGTGGACAGGGTACAGAACACTGAAGCTTTCTTT.

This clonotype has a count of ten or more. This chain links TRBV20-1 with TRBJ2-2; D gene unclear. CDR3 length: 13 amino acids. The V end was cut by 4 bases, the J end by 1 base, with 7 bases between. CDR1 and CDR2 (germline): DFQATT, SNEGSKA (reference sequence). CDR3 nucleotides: TGCAGTGCTAACGGCGAGAACACCGGGGAGCTGTTTTTT. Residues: CSANGENTGELFF.